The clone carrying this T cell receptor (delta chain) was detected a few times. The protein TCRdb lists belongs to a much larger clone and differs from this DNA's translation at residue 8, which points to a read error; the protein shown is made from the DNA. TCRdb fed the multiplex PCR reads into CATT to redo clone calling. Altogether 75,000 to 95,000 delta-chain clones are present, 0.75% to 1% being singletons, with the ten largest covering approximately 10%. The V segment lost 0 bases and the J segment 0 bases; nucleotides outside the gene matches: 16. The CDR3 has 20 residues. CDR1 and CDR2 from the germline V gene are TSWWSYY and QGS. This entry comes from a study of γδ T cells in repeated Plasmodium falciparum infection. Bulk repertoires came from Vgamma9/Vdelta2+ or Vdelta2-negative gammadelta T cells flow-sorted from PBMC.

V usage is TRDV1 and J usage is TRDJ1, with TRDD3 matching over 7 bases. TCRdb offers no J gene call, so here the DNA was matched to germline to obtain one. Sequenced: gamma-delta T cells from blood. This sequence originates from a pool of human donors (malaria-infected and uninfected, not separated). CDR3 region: CALGELLSAGWGFNTDKLIF. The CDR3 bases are TGTGCTCTTGGGGAACTATTAAGCGCGGGCTGGGGGTTTAACACCGATAAACTCATCTTT.